This entry is about one T cell receptor (beta chain). The germline V gene has CDR1 SQVTM and CDR2 ANQGSEA. This CDR3 has 15 residues. With V trimmed by 6 bases and J by 1 base, 9 bases remained unmatched. The sample originates from a study of blood T cell repertoires in COVID-19. Libraries were prepared by immunoSEQ multiplex PCR; TCRdb keeps only in-frame clonotypes and omits some of them. The data contain about 230,000 clones, nearly 90% of them singletons. The V and J genes are TRBV29-1 and TRBJ2-7; TRBD2 agrees at 10 bases. The sequence derives from a man aged 25-45 years who had recovered from COVID-19. Sequencing was done on a sample of PBMCs or T cells enriched from blood (not recorded which). CDR3 protein: CSVAKLAGVSYEQYF. CDR3 DNA: TGCAGCGTGGCAAAGCTAGCGGGAGTTTCCTACGAGCAGTACTTC.